These 20 T cell receptor beta chains were sequenced from one sample in a study of blood T cell repertoires in COVID-19. The method was immunoSEQ multiplex PCR; TCRdb's version includes in-frame clones alone and lacks a portion of them. The sample carries roughly 100,000 clones, around 81% recorded once. Sample: peripheral blood. These receptors were obtained from a man aged 80 or over with acute or convalescent COVID-19.

The chain joins TRBV5-6 to TRBJ2-7, with TRBD2 matching 10 bases. This CDR3 has 15 amino acids. CDR1 is SGHDT, CDR2 YYEEEE, per germline. V lost 4 bases and J lost 4; bases outside the gene matches: 8. CDR3 in DNA: TGTGCCAGCAGCCTACTAGCGGGACTCTTTTACGAGCAGTACTTC. Its protein is CASSLLAGLFYEQYF.

The CDR3 is CASSQGVASTDTQYF. The DNA for the CDR3 is TGTGCCAGCAGCCAGGGGGTGGCTTCCACAGATACGCAGTATTTT. The genes are TRBV27 and TRBJ2-3; 7 nucleotides align to TRBD1. With V trimmed by 6 bases and J by 2 bases, 8 bases remained unmatched. CDR1 and CDR2 from the germline V gene are MNHEY and SMNVEV (reference sequence). This CDR3 has 15 amino acids.

This chain joins TRBV20-1 and TRBJ1-2, with D tentatively TRBD1 (6 bases). This CDR3 has 11 residues. Trimming removed 2 bases from V and 8 bases from J, with 9 bases in between. Germline V CDR1 and CDR2: DFQATT, SNEGSKA (reference sequence). CDR3 coding DNA: TGCAGTGCTAGACCGCAGGGGGGCTACACCTTC. Translation gives CSARPQGGYTF.

V and J are TRBV5-1 and TRBJ2-1; 7 positions match TRBD2. V lost 2 bases and J lost 0; bases outside the gene matches: 5. CDR1 and CDR2 (germline): SGHRS, YFSETQ. The CDR3 runs 16 residues. DNA for the CDR3: TGCGCCAGCAGCTTTGATAGCGGGTACTCCTACAATGAGCAGTTCTTC. It codes for CASSFDSGYSYNEQFF.

A single count supports this clone. The chain couples TRBV6-2 or TRBV6-3 to TRBJ2-3, with 9 bases fitting TRBD1. After removal of 2 bases from V and 6 bases from J, the junction contained 12 bases not matched to a gene. CDR1 MNHEY and CDR2 SVGEGT come from the germline V gene. The CDR3 has 17 amino acids. This chain's CDR3 is CASSYPTGTGLTDTQYF. The CDR3 DNA sequence: TGTGCCAGCAGTTACCCAACTGGGACAGGGCTCACGGATACGCAGTATTTT.

This sequence joins TRBV18 and TRBJ1-1, with TRBD1 matching 7 bases. The V segment lost 3 bases and the J segment 6 bases; nucleotides outside the gene matches: 13. Germline assignment: CDR1 KGHSH and CDR2 LQKENI. The CDR3 covers 16 residues. CDR3 sequence (DNA): TGTGCCAGCTCACCTCGACACTCCGGGACAGTCTCTGAAGCTTTCTTT. Its protein product is CASSPRHSGTVSEAFF.

The genes are TRBV6-5 and TRBJ2-3, with a possible D match to TRBD2 (8 bases). CDR1 is MNHEY, CDR2 SVGAGI, per germline. Trimming stripped 4 bases from V and 3 bases from J, with 14 bases between. The CDR3 runs to 15 residues. The CDR3 is CASSSGGGETDTQYF. Written as DNA, the CDR3 is TGTGCCAGCAGTTCGGGAGGGGGCGAAACAGATACGCAGTATTTT.

The rearrangement uses TRBV28 and TRBJ1-6; D unclear. The CDR3 runs to 15 residues. The germline gives CDR1 MDHEN, CDR2 SYDVKM. V was pared by 6 bases and J by 0 bases, with 9 bases between. Here the CDR3 reads CASSTQSSYNSPLHF. CDR3 in DNA: TGTGCCAGCAGCACACAGAGCTCCTATAATTCACCCCTCCACTTT. The variable domain in full, completed from reference TRBV28 and TRBJ1-6, reads DVKVTQSSRYLVKRTGEKVFLECVQDMDHENMFWYRQDPGLGLRLIYFSYDVKMKEKGDIPEGYSVSREKKERFSLILESASTNQTSMYLCASSTQSSYNSPLHFGNGTRLTVT.

The chain couples TRBV29-1 to TRBJ2-2, with TRBD1 identical over 12 bases. Germline lookup yields CDR1 SQVTM and CDR2 ANQGSEA. The CDR3 is 15 residues long. Trimming took 7 bases from V and 6 from J; bases not matched to a gene: 9. The CDR3 bases are TGCAGCGGGGGGGGGACAGGGGGCGGCTCCGGGGAGCTGTTTTTT. It codes for CSGGGTGGGSGELFF.

V and J are TRBV18 and TRBJ1-6; the D is unclear. CDR1 and CDR2 from the germline V gene are KGHSH and LQKENI. V lost 2 bases and J 9 bases, leaving 8 bases between the germline ends. The CDR3 spans 13 residues. CDR3 nucleotides: TGTGCCAGCTCACCATTGACACTTTCACCCCTCCACTTT. Protein: CASSPLTLSPLHF.

This clone was seen a handful of times. Other DNA sequences of this sample code for an identical CDR3. V gene TRBV7-2 combines with J gene TRBJ1-1; possibly TRBD1 for D (5 bases). The CDR3 totals 14 residues. Germline CDR1 and CDR2: SGHTA and FQGNSA. The ends were cut back, 1 base at V and 2 bases at J, with 8 bases in the middle. CDR3 sequence reads: CASSLGGGNTEAFF. The CDR3 region has the DNA TGTGCCAGCAGCTTAGGGGGGGGAAACACTGAAGCTTTCTTT.

V usage is TRBV4-2 and J usage is TRBJ1-4; 9 bases line up with TRBD1. The CDR3 covers 15 residues. CDR1 and CDR2 (germline): LGHNA, YNFKEQ. J lost 5 bases, V lost 3 bases, and 4 bases had no gene match. The CDR3 bases are TGTGCCAGCAGCCAGGACAGGGGATTCAATGAAAAACTGTTTTTT. It translates to CASSQDRGFNEKLFF.

The V and J genes are TRBV4-3 and TRBJ2-1, with 8 bases lining up with TRBD2. Unmatched junction bases numbered 6, after V lost 1 base and J lost 7 bases. The CDR3 is 15 residues long. CDR1 and CDR2 from the germline V gene are LGHNA and YSLEER. The CDR3 sequence: CASSQGQQRENEQFF. CDR3 sequence (DNA): TGCGCCAGCAGCCAAGGGCAGCAGCGGGAGAATGAGCAGTTCTTC.

This clone has a handful of counts. V usage is TRBV6-4 and J usage is TRBJ2-1; TRBD2 matches 8 bases. The CDR3 has 14 amino acids. The V segment lost 3 bases and the J segment 4 bases; nucleotides outside the gene matches: 2. Germline lookup yields CDR1 MRHNA and CDR2 SNTAGT. The CDR3 coding sequence is TGTGCCAGCAGTGATGGCGGGAGGTACAATGAGCAGTTCTTC. Translating it yields CASSDGGRYNEQFF.

The gene calls are TRBV7-2 and TRBJ1-6; D may be TRBD1 (5 bases). In germline, CDR1 is SGHTA, CDR2 FQGNSA. V dropped 5 bases and J dropped 8 bases, with 16 bases sitting between them. This CDR3 spans 15 amino acids. The CDR3: CASSVSGGGYSPLHF. The CDR3 coding sequence is TGTGCCAGCAGCGTAAGTGGGGGAGGATATTCACCCCTCCACTTT.

This chain uses TRBV20-1 with TRBJ2-2; D is undetermined. The V end lost 6 bases, the J end lost 5 bases, and 7 bases lay between the germline ends. Germline V lookup: CDR1 DFQATT, CDR2 SNEGSKA (reference sequence). The CDR3 totals 11 residues. CDR3 region: CSAPKTGELFF. As DNA, the CDR3 is TGCAGTGCCCCCAAAACCGGGGAGCTGTTTTTT.

This clone was detected only once. J is TRBJ2-6 and V is TRBV18, with 9 bases fitting TRBD1. The trim removed 4 bases at V and 3 bases at J, leaving 13 bases unmatched. The CDR3 is made up of 19 amino acids. Germline V gene lookup returns CDR1 KGHSH and CDR2 LQKENI. The CDR3 DNA is TGTGCCAGCTCACGCACGGCCGGGACAGGGACGAGTGGGGCCAACGTCCTGACTTTC. Residues: CASSRTAGTGTSGANVLTF.

DNA of the CDR3: TGTGCCAGCAGCCAACCCGAACAGGGACCTAATGAAAAACTGTTTTTT. As protein: CASSQPEQGPNEKLFF. The rearrangement links TRBV16 to TRBJ1-4, with D perhaps matching TRBD1 (6 bases). Trimming removed 2 bases at V and 3 bases at J, with 13 bases between. CDR3 length equals 16 residues. Germline V gives CDR1 KGHSY, CDR2 FQNENV.

The sample holds a few counts of this clone. The V and J genes are TRBV19 and TRBJ1-5; D not certain. Trimming removed 4 bases at V and 5 bases at J, with 9 bases between. Germline CDR1 reads LNHDA; CDR2 reads SQIVND (reference sequence). The CDR3 is 13 residues long. CDR3 DNA: TGTGCCAGTAGTACTCTAATATATCAGCCCCAGCATTTT. This sequence encodes CASSTLIYQPQHF.

This chain uses TRBV9 with TRBJ2-3; 13 bases match TRBD2. CDR1 SGDLS and CDR2 YYNGEE come from the germline V gene. CDR3 length: 15 residues. V lost 3 bases and J lost 6; bases outside the gene matches: 4. The CDR3: CASSGGLAGVDTQYF. In DNA, the CDR3 is TGTGCCAGCAGCGGCGGACTAGCGGGAGTGGATACGCAGTATTTT.